The 27 T cell receptor beta chains below come from one sample, sequenced in a study of shared clonotypes between healthy human individuals. Data came from immunoSEQ multiplex PCR; TCRdb stores just in-frame clones and leaves some out. The table lists about 1.5 million clones, approximately 98% of them singletons. Source material: naive CD4+ T cells sorted from blood. This sample's subset: CD45RA+ positively selected. These receptors were taken from a man in his thirties or forties in good health.

The rearrangement joins TRBV19 to TRBJ1-5, with D maybe TRBD1 (6 bases). V was cut by 4 bases and J by 0 bases, with 13 bases left in between. The CDR3 is 16 residues long. The V gene's germline CDR1 is LNHDA and CDR2 SQIVND (reference sequence). The DNA for the CDR3 is TGTGCCAGTAGTACTACAGGGTGGAGTAGCAATCAGCCCCAGCATTTT. Translated, it gives CASSTTGWSSNQPQHF.

The chain uses TRBV19 and TRBJ2-2, with D unclear. Per germline, CDR1 LNHDA and CDR2 SQIVND (reference sequence). The CDR3 length is 13 residues. With 8 bases removed from V and 3 bases from J, the gap between germline ends came to 10 bases. In DNA, the CDR3 is TGTGCCAGTCTCCTAATATACACCGGGGAGCTGTTTTTT. This encodes CASLLIYTGELFF.

V is TRBV6-6 and J is TRBJ1-2; possibly TRBD1 for D (6 bases). Germline values: CDR1 MNHNY, CDR2 SVGAGI (reference sequence). V lost 2 bases to trimming and J lost 4 bases, with 14 bases between them. The CDR3 covers 15 residues. CDR3 protein: CASSYVSGGPYGYTF. The CDR3 DNA sequence: TGTGCCAGCAGTTACGTTAGTGGGGGGCCCTATGGCTACACCTTC.

V gene TRBV9 combines with J gene TRBJ2-1; TRBD2 aligns across 9 bases. CDR1 and CDR2 from the germline V gene are SGDLS and YYNGEE. CDR3 length: 18 amino acids. The junction had 10 bases not matched to a gene; V was cut back by 0 bases and J by 3 bases. This CDR3 reads CASSVGTSVPNLYNEQFF. The CDR3 DNA follows: TGTGCCAGCAGCGTAGGGACTAGCGTACCAAACCTCTACAATGAGCAGTTCTTC.

The chain carries TRBV28 and TRBJ2-1, with D tentatively TRBD1 (5 bases). The CDR3 has 15 residues. The germline V gene encodes CDR1 MDHEN and CDR2 SYDVKM. V dropped 6 bases and J dropped 5 bases, with 17 bases sitting between them. The CDR3 loop is CASSRPGFGDNEQFF. As DNA, the CDR3 is TGTGCCAGCAGCCGCCCAGGGTTTGGGGACAATGAGCAGTTCTTC.

The chain couples TRBV19 to TRBJ2-7, with D unclear. V was clipped by 4 bases and J by 7 bases, with 14 bases between them. This CDR3 has 13 amino acids. Per germline, CDR1 LNHDA and CDR2 SQIVND (reference sequence). CDR3: CASSRPGSREQYF. For the CDR3, the DNA is TGTGCCAGTAGTAGGCCAGGATCACGGGAGCAGTACTTC.

The chain links TRBV6-1 to TRBJ2-2; no reliable D call. Germline values: CDR1 MNHNS, CDR2 SASEGT. This CDR3 has 12 amino acids. The V gene lost 11 bases and the J gene lost 6 bases, with 13 bases spanning the gap. CDR3 bases: TGTGCCGGTCGTGGGGTGGCCGGGGAGCTGTTTTTT. As protein: CAGRGVAGELFF.

The chain combines TRBV6-5 with TRBJ2-7; D is perhaps TRBD1 (6 bases). Germline V CDR1 and CDR2: MNHEY, SVGAGI. V was clipped by 5 bases and J by 4 bases, with 6 bases between them. CDR3 length: 11 residues. The CDR3 DNA sequence: TGTGCCAGCAGTACAGGGTACGAGCAGTACTTC. Encoded protein: CASSTGYEQYF.

Concerning this clone: One end of the junction does not line up with germline, which may come from a read error. V gene TRBV7-8 combines with J gene TRBJ2-1; TRBD2 matches 12 bases. Germline values: CDR1 SGHVS, CDR2 FQNEAQ. The CDR3 covers 14 residues. Here the CDR3 DNA reads TGTGCCAGCAGCTTCCCTCGACTAGCGGGAGTTCCCCTCTTC. It yields the protein CASSFPRLAGVPLF. Full variable domain (missing parts from reference TRBV7-8 and TRBJ2-1): GAGVSQSPRYKVAKRGQDVALRCDPISGHVSLFWYQQALGQGPEFLTYFQNEAQLDKSGLPSDRFFAERPEGSVSTLKIQRTQQEDSAVYLCASSFPRLAGVPLFGPGTRLTVL.

The J gene is TRBJ2-1, the V gene TRBV12-2; TRBD2, the table's D call, was not compared with the DNA. TRBV12-2 is a documented pseudogene. The CDR3 spans 17 residues. The CDR3 sequence: CASRLALAGNSYNEQFF. The CDR3 DNA follows: TGTGCAAGTCGCTTAGCGCTAGCGGGTAACTCCTACAATGAGCAGTTCTTC.

The chain is built from TRBV7-6 and TRBJ1-1, with a tentative D call TRBD1 (6 bases). Germline loops: CDR1 SGHVS, CDR2 FNYEAQ. The V end was cut by 5 bases, the J end by 0 bases, with 16 bases between. CDR3 size: 16 residues. The CDR3: CASSQGPRGMNTEAFF. The CDR3 DNA reads as TGTGCCAGCAGCCAGGGGCCCCGTGGTATGAACACTGAAGCTTTCTTT.

This clone came up once. The V call is TRBV19, the J call TRBJ2-3, with D possibly being TRBD1 (7 bases). CDR1 is LNHDA, CDR2 SQIVND, per germline (reference sequence). The CDR3 has 14 amino acids. V was trimmed by 10 bases and J by 0 bases, leaving 14 bases between them. The CDR3 spells CATGGKLSTDTQYF. CDR3 DNA: TGTGCCACAGGGGGGAAACTTAGCACAGATACGCAGTATTTT.

The rearrangement uses TRBV7-2 and TRBJ2-1, with 9 bases aligning to TRBD1. The ends lost 2 bases at V and 1 base at J; junction bases unmatched: 3. This CDR3 is 16 amino acids long. Germline V CDR1 and CDR2: SGHTA, FQGNSA. The CDR3 spells CASSLFGTGSYNEQFF. DNA of the CDR3: TGTGCCAGCAGCTTATTTGGGACAGGGTCCTACAATGAGCAGTTCTTC.

The chain employs TRBV28 and TRBJ2-7, with 9 bases fitting TRBD2. With V trimmed by 2 bases and J by 4 bases, 6 bases remained unmatched. Germline CDR1 and CDR2: MDHEN and SYDVKM. CDR3 size: 15 residues. Written as DNA, the CDR3 is TGTGCCAGCAGTTTAGGCCGGCTAGCGGGATACGAGCAGTACTTC. It is translated as CASSLGRLAGYEQYF.

In its sample, this clone was seen once. This chain links TRBV4-3 with TRBJ2-7; weak D call: TRBD1 (6 bases). CDR1 is LGHNA and CDR2 is YSLEER in the germline V gene. This CDR3 region has 15 residues. Deletions cut 0 bases from V and 5 bases from J, with 14 bases between. The CDR3 coding sequence is TGCGCCAGCAGCCAAGAGAGGCAGGGGTTTGACGAGCAGTACTTC. It is translated as CASSQERQGFDEQYF.

In this sample, this clone turned up once. Written as DNA, the CDR3 is TGTGCCAGCTCGACCCGGTGGACAAAAAGCAATCAGCCCCAGCATTTT. It codes for CASSTRWTKSNQPQHF. The gene calls are TRBV25-1 and TRBJ1-5; the D gene is possibly TRBD1 (5 bases). Germline CDR1 is MGHDK and CDR2 is SYGVNS. This CDR3 is 16 amino acids long. V lost 8 bases to trimming and J lost 1 base, with 18 bases between them.

The CDR3 spells CASTPGEGHQETQYF. Here the CDR3 DNA reads TGTGCCAGCACCCCGGGAGAGGGGCACCAAGAGACCCAGTACTTC. The rearrangement links TRBV7-8 to TRBJ2-5; D is possibly TRBD2 (6 bases). Trimming took 7 bases from V and 0 from J, leaving 15 bases between them. CDR1 SGHVS and CDR2 FQNEAQ come from the germline V gene. The CDR3 covers 15 residues.

This sequence joins TRBV29-1 and TRBJ1-1; D uncertain. Germline V gene sequence: CDR1 SQVTM, CDR2 ANQGSEA. Trimming left V 5 bases short and J 1 base short, with 14 bases between. The CDR3 runs 14 residues. CDR3 sequence: CSVQPGWGNTEAFF. In DNA form, the CDR3 reads TGCAGCGTTCAGCCGGGGTGGGGGAACACTGAAGCTTTCTTT.

As to this clone: Other DNA sequences within the sample encode an identical CDR3. V and J are TRBV6-6 and TRBJ1-3; 7 positions agree with TRBD1. Germline V gene sequence: CDR1 MNHNY, CDR2 SVGAGI (reference sequence). CDR3 length: 14 amino acids. With 5 bases clipped from V and 1 base from J, the junction kept 2 bases outside the gene matches. The CDR3 sequence: CASSQTGSGNTIYF. CDR3 nucleotide sequence: TGTGCCAGCAGTCAGACAGGGTCTGGAAACACCATATATTTT.

The chain employs TRBV18 and TRBJ2-2; TRBD2 agrees at 7 bases. The CDR3 spans 17 residues. Germline CDR1 reads KGHSH; CDR2 reads LQKENI. The V segment lost 0 bases and the J segment 3 bases; nucleotides outside the gene matches: 7. The CDR3 loop reads CASSPPGGSPHTGELFF. In nucleotides, the CDR3 is TGTGCCAGCTCACCACCCGGCGGGAGTCCCCACACCGGGGAGCTGTTTTTT.

The V call is TRBV2, the J call TRBJ2-5; D call uncertain. The CDR3 is 14 amino acids. The V and J ends lost 4 bases and 2 bases respectively, with 11 bases between them. CDR1 is SNHLY, CDR2 FYNNEI, per germline. The CDR3 is CASSGRHEQETQYF. The CDR3 bases are TGTGCCAGCAGTGGCCGACACGAACAAGAGACCCAGTACTTC.

The CDR3 DNA reads TGTGCCTGGAGTGTACGTGGGCAGGACGACCGCTATGGCTACACCTTC. This translates into CAWSVRGQDDRYGYTF. This sequence joins TRBV30 and TRBJ1-2; D gene ambiguous. Trimming removed 0 bases from V and 4 bases from J, with 18 bases in between. Germline V gives CDR1 GTSNPN, CDR2 SVGIG (reference sequence). The CDR3 covers 16 residues.

This clone was observed a single time. The chain has TRBV6-4 and TRBJ2-3; D uncertain. V was clipped by 5 bases and J by 4 bases, with 10 bases between them. From germline, CDR1 is MRHNA and CDR2 SNTAGT. The length of the CDR3 is 13 residues. In DNA, the CDR3 is TGTGCCAGCAGTCTCAGCTCAGCAGATACGCAGTATTTT. Translating it yields CASSLSSADTQYF.

The chain combines TRBV29-1 with TRBJ2-2, with no clear D. This CDR3 has 14 residues. V lost 4 bases and J lost 3, with 12 bases in between. Germline CDR1 SQVTM, CDR2 ANQGSEA. In DNA, the CDR3 is TGCAGCGTTGGGTCTAGTTCTTACACCGGGGAGCTGTTTTTT. Protein product: CSVGSSSYTGELFF.

The chain is built from TRBV28 and TRBJ1-4; TRBD1 matches at 10 bases. CDR1 MDHEN and CDR2 SYDVKM come from the germline V gene. The CDR3 spans 14 residues. The junction had 6 bases not matched to a gene; V was cut back by 7 bases and J by 7 bases. The DNA of the CDR3 is TGTGCCAGCATAGCCGGACAGGGGGGTGAAAAACTGTTTTTT. This codes for CASIAGQGGEKLFF.

CDR3 nucleotides: TGTGCCACTACGGGACAGGGGAACTATGGCTACACCTTC. Translation gives CATTGQGNYGYTF. The J gene is TRBJ1-2, the V gene TRBV10-3; 10 positions agree with TRBD1. Germline loops: CDR1 ENHRY, CDR2 SYGVKD. The CDR3 has 13 residues. J was trimmed by 2 bases and V by 10 bases; bases with no gene match: 4.

The V and J genes are TRBV9 and TRBJ2-1; 11 positions agree with TRBD2. The CDR3 length is 15 residues. Germline values: CDR1 SGDLS, CDR2 YYNGEE. The junction had 3 bases not matched to a gene; V was cut back by 0 bases and J by 7 bases. CDR3 loop: CASSVDPSGGNEQFF. The CDR3 DNA reads TGTGCCAGCAGCGTAGATCCTAGCGGGGGGAATGAGCAGTTCTTC.